This T cell receptor beta chain is from a study of blood T cell repertoires in COVID-19. This clone was recorded a few times. Germline CDR1 LNHDA, CDR2 SQIVND (reference sequence). The length of the CDR3 is 13 residues. V dropped 10 bases and J dropped 5; count of bases not matched to a gene: 9. In the original workflow: How many nucleated cells were present was estimated from reference gene primer amplification. Produced via immunoSEQ multiplex PCR; TCRdb's table is partial and in-frame only. That table furnishes V, J and clone size, whereas the DNA furnished D and trimming. The sample has some 180,000 clones; 65% to 80% are singletons.

The receptor comes from a man aged 45-65 years who had recovered from COVID-19. The gene calls are TRBV19 and TRBJ2-7; 9 bases line up with TRBD1. The sequenced sample consisted of peripheral blood. The CDR3 nucleotides read TGTGCCACCAGCGACAGGGGGGTCGACGAGCAGTACTTC. This encodes CATSDRGVDEQYF.